The 14 T cell receptor beta chains listed next were all sequenced from one sample in a study of T cell responses to AZD1222 COVID-19 vaccine. Measured with immunoSEQ multiplex PCR; TCRdb has only the in-frame clones, and not every one. There are roughly 170,000 clones in the sample; approximately 86% occur only once, and 0.49% lies in the top ten. Sample: peripheral blood, taken on day 0 of AZD1222 vaccination. Receptors were obtained from an adult in good health.

This clone was seen a few times. The rearrangement links TRBV28 to TRBJ1-5; D remains ambiguous. The germline gives CDR1 MDHEN, CDR2 SYDVKM. V lost 4 bases, J lost 0 bases, and 4 bases lay in between. The CDR3 is made up of 13 amino acids. CDR3 nucleotide sequence: TGTGCCAGCAGTTCTGATAGCAATCAGCCCCAGCATTTT. Translated: CASSSDSNQPQHF.

The chain couples TRBV9 to TRBJ1-1; D remains ambiguous. The germline V and J ends were trimmed by 5 bases and 5 bases, with 10 bases remaining between them. This CDR3 spans 12 amino acids. The V gene's germline CDR1 is SGDLS and CDR2 YYNGEE. The CDR3 DNA reads as TGTGCCAGCAGTGGTAGGGAAACTGAAGCTTTCTTT. Its translation is CASSGRETEAFF.

The rearrangement uses TRBV6-5 and TRBJ2-1, with 7 bases matching TRBD2. J lost 1 base, V lost 5 bases, and 5 bases had no gene match. Germline V gene data show CDR1 as MNHEY and CDR2 as SVGAGI. The CDR3 length is 15 residues. The CDR3 region is CASSSGTPSYNEQFF. The CDR3 bases are TGTGCCAGCAGTAGCGGGACTCCGTCCTACAATGAGCAGTTCTTC.

Only a few counts were recorded for this clone. This CDR3 is also generated by other DNA sequences in the sample. This sequence joins TRBV2 and TRBJ1-5; TRBD1 is a possible D gene (5 bases). The CDR3 has 14 amino acids. Germline values: CDR1 SNHLY, CDR2 FYNNEI. V lost 4 bases and J 4 bases, leaving 11 bases between the germline ends. The chain's CDR3 is CASSVERGNQPQHF. In DNA, the CDR3 is TGTGCCAGCAGTGTGGAGCGGGGGAATCAGCCCCAGCATTTT.

The chain is built from TRBV6-5 and TRBJ2-7; D is perhaps TRBD2 (6 bases). In germline, CDR1 is MNHEY, CDR2 SVGAGI. The CDR3 runs 12 residues. V dropped 8 bases and J dropped 6 bases, with 14 bases sitting between them. The CDR3 sequence is CASGLIPLEQYF. CDR3 sequence (DNA): TGTGCCAGCGGACTAATCCCTCTCGAGCAGTACTTC.

This chain's CDR3 is CATSRKGLAGDGNEQFF. In nucleotides, the CDR3 is TGTGCCACCAGCAGAAAGGGACTAGCAGGGGACGGCAATGAGCAGTTCTTC. The chain is built from TRBV15 and TRBJ2-1; 9 bases agree with TRBD2. V shed 2 bases and J 6 bases; nucleotides not matched to a gene: 11. The CDR3 runs 17 residues. Germline assignment: CDR1 LNHNV and CDR2 YYDKDF (reference sequence).

V and J are TRBV4-1 and TRBJ1-4; D is uncertain. Trimming removed 1 base at V and 4 bases at J, with 7 bases between. The CDR3 runs 14 residues. CDR1 is MGHRA and CDR2 is YSYEKL in the germline V gene. The CDR3 DNA reads TGCGCCAGCAGCCAAGCCGGAGGTAATGAAAAACTGTTTTTT. The encoded protein is CASSQAGGNEKLFF.

The J gene is TRBJ1-5, the V gene TRBV27, with D unclear. CDR1 MNHEY and CDR2 SMNVEV come from the germline V gene (reference sequence). The CDR3 loop spans 17 amino acids. The V and J ends lost 0 bases and 0 bases respectively, with 12 bases between them. The CDR3 reads CASSLSPGGDSNQPQHF. CDR3 nucleotides: TGTGCCAGCAGTTTATCACCGGGTGGGGATAGCAATCAGCCCCAGCATTTT.

This clone was detected once. The chain joins TRBV30 to TRBJ2-5; D uncertain. Germline loops: CDR1 GTSNPN, CDR2 SVGIG (reference sequence). CDR3 size: 15 residues. The germline V and J ends were trimmed by 3 bases and 3 bases, with 17 bases remaining between them. CDR3: CAWSGAFRRKETQYF. The CDR3 DNA is TGTGCCTGGAGCGGAGCATTCAGGAGAAAAGAGACCCAGTACTTC.

J is TRBJ1-1 and V is TRBV6-5; D gene unclear. The CDR3 spans 16 residues. The V end lost 0 bases, the J end lost 11 bases, and 22 bases lay between the germline ends. The V gene's germline CDR1 is MNHEY and CDR2 SVGAGI. CDR3 sequence: CASSYSRSSRSQAAFF. In nucleotides, the CDR3 is TGTGCCAGCAGTTACTCGAGATCCTCCAGGTCCCAGGCGGCTTTCTTT.

This chain connects TRBV2 to TRBJ2-7, with 13 nucleotides matching TRBD2. Germline V lookup: CDR1 SNHLY, CDR2 FYNNEI. The junction had 4 bases not matched to a gene; V was cut back by 5 bases and J by 3 bases. This CDR3 contains 15 residues. CDR3 nucleotide sequence: TGTGCCAGCAGTCCCGGACTAGCGGGGGTCTACGAGCAGTACTTC. Translated, it gives CASSPGLAGVYEQYF.

The chain carries TRBV4-3 and TRBJ2-7, with D unresolved. This CDR3 has 15 amino acids. CDR1 and CDR2 from the germline V gene are LGHNA and YSLEER. Trimming stripped 0 bases from V and 3 bases from J, with 12 bases between. The CDR3 is CASSQDVGRIYEQYF. CDR3 DNA: TGCGCCAGCAGCCAAGATGTTGGACGGATCTACGAGCAGTACTTC.

J is TRBJ2-4 and V is TRBV29-1; TRBD1 aligns across 7 bases. This CDR3 is built from 12 residues. Looked up from germline, CDR1 is SQVTM and CDR2 is ANQGSEA. After removal of 5 bases from V and 5 bases from J, the junction contained 3 bases not matched to a gene. CDR3 DNA: TGCAGCGTTAACAGGGGCCAAAACATTCAGTACTTC. Translation: CSVNRGQNIQYF.

The chain couples TRBV19 to TRBJ1-5; a weak D match, TRBD1 (6 bases). This CDR3 spans 13 amino acids. The V gene's germline CDR1 is LNHDA and CDR2 SQIVND (reference sequence). Trimming cost V 8 bases and J 4 bases, with 12 bases left between them. CDR3 nucleotide sequence: TGTGCCAGTCAGGACAGTCTGAATCAGCCCCAGCATTTT. Amino acids: CASQDSLNQPQHF.